The rows below give T cell receptor beta chains drawn from one sample of a study of cytomegalovirus exposure and HLA in healthy donors. The repertoire was sequenced with immunoSEQ multiplex PCR; TCRdb's copy has only in-frame clones and lacks some. In the table there are around 230,000 clones, 70% to 90% of which are singletons. Source material: PBMCs. All receptors come from a woman in her 30s in good health and CMV-seropositive. Both conserved end residues are part of each CDR3. A D gene is named only where the DNA matches it firmly. Rows may omit the clone size; those that give it use once, few, many or a size class.

TRBJ2-1 | TRBV7-8 | - | - | TGTGCCAGCAGCCTCTTACGGAGTGAATACAATGAGCAGTTCTTC | CASSLLRSEYNEQFF
TRBJ1-5 | TRBV6-1 | - | - | TGTGCCAGCAGTGAGGTAATTAGTCAGCCCCAGCATTTT | CASSEVISQPQHF
TRBJ2-7 | TRBV30 | TRBD2 | - | TGTGCCTGCACAGGCGGGAGGAGTCACGAGCAGTACTTC | CACTGGRSHEQYF
TRBJ2-5 | TRBV6-6 | TRBD1 | - | TGTGCCAGCACTAACACAGGGGCGCAAGAGACCCAGTACTTC | CASTNTGAQETQYF
TRBJ2-5 | TRBV5-1 | - | - | TGCGCCAGCAGCTCGAGCGCAGGGCAGGGAGAGACCCAGTACTTC | CASSSSAGQGETQYF
TRBJ2-5 | TRBV14 | - | once | TGTGCCAGCAGCCGCCTGTCCGGGAGAGAGACCCAGTACTTC | CASSRLSGRETQYF
TRBJ2-3 | TRBV7-9 | TRBD2 | - | TGTGCCAGCAGCCCCACCCGGGCTAGCGGGAGTGGCACAGATACGCAGTATTTT | CASSPTRASGSGTDTQYF
TRBJ1-2 | TRBV5-1 | - | few | TGCGCCAGCAGCTTGACGGCAGGGGATAACTATGGCTACACCTTC | CASSLTAGDNYGYTF
TRBJ2-1 | TRBV4-2 | TRBD2 | - | TGTGCCAGCAGCCAAGTACTAGCGGGAGATAATGAGCAGTTCTTC | CASSQVLAGDNEQFF
TRBJ2-2 | TRBV7-9 | TRBD1 | - | TGTGCCAGCAGCTTAGGACAGGGTGGCACCGGGGAGCTGTTTTTT | CASSLGQGGTGELFF
TRBJ2-3 | TRBV2 | TRBD2 | once | TGTGCCAGCGCCGGAGGGCTAGCGGCAACAGATACGCAGTATTTT | CASAGGLAATDTQYF
TRBJ2-5 | TRBV9 | TRBD2 | once | TGTGCCAGCAGTCACGGAGGGAGGGAAGGGTTGGAGACCCAGTACTTC | CASSHGGREGLETQYF
TRBJ1-1 | TRBV7-3 | - | once | TGTGCCAGCAGCCTTGGGGGGGGCTCTGAAGCTTTCTTT | CASSLGGGSEAFF
TRBJ1-2 | TRBV27 | - | - | TGTGCCACCCTGACAGACTTCTATGGCTACACCTTC | CATLTDFYGYTF
TRBJ2-3 | TRBV27 | TRBD1 | - | TGTGCCAGCAGTTTAAAGGGGGCGACGGGGGATACGCAGTATTTT | CASSLKGATGDTQYF
TRBJ2-1 | TRBV6-5 | - | - | TGTGCCAGCAGTTACTCTGCTAGCCTCTCCTACAATGAGCAGTTCTTC | CASSYSASLSYNEQFF
TRBJ2-7 | TRBV7-2 | TRBD1 | - | TGTGCCAGCAGCCGACAGGGGCCCTACGAGCAGTACTTC | CASSRQGPYEQYF
TRBJ1-3 | TRBV30 | TRBD1 | once | TGTGCCTGGAGTTGGGACAGCCTCTCTGGAAACACCATATATTTT | CAWSWDSLSGNTIYF
TRBJ2-2 | TRBV6-6 | - | - | TGTGCCAGCAGTTACCGTCAGGGGGGCACCGGGGAGCTGTTTTTT | CASSYRQGGTGELFF
TRBJ2-3 | TRBV5-6 | TRBD1 | - | TGTGCCAGCGCCGTGGGACAGGGAAAACTGGATACGCAGTATTTT | CASAVGQGKLDTQYF
TRBJ2-4 | TRBV10-1 | - | - | TGCGCCAGCAGTGGGTACGGACAGAATCTATTAGCCAAAAACATTCAGTACTTC | CASSGYGQNLLAKNIQYF
TRBJ2-7 | TRBV27 | - | - | TGTGCCAGCAGTTTTTCGGAGGGTGCCTACGAGCAGTACTTC | CASSFSEGAYEQYF
TRBJ2-3 | TRBV5-8 | TRBD1 | - | TGTGCCAGCAGCATAGGGACAGGTCAAACAGATACGCAGTATTTT | CASSIGTGQTDTQYF
TRBJ2-3 | TRBV4-1 | - | - | TGCGCCAGCAGCCAAGCGGGAGAACGCACAGATACGCAGTATTTT | CASSQAGERTDTQYF
TRBJ1-1 | TRBV6-6 | - | - | TGTGCCAGCAGGATACAGGGAATCACTGAAGCTTTCTTT | CASRIQGITEAFF
TRBJ2-1 | TRBV7-3 | TRBD1 | once | TGTGCCAGCAGCCTCTCCGCGGGACAGGCGTCAATTGGGCAGTTCTTC | CASSLSAGQASIGQFF
TRBJ1-2 | TRBV28 | - | - | TGTGCCAGCAGTTTAACAGTTAACTATGGCTACACCTTC | CASSLTVNYGYTF
TRBJ2-3 | TRBV7-8 | - | - | TGTGCCAGCAGCTTAGAACACTATGAAGCGCAGTATTTT | CASSLEHYEAQYF
TRBJ2-7 | TRBV6-5 | - | - | TGTGCCAGCAGTTACGAGGAGGGGCCCCTCTACGAGCAGTACTTC | CASSYEEGPLYEQYF
TRBJ1-5 | TRBV5-1 | TRBD1 | - | TGCGCCAGCGGCTTGGGGACAGGGGGTCAGCCCCAGCATTTT | CASGLGTGGQPQHF
TRBJ2-3 | TRBV28 | - | - | TGTGCCAGCAGCAGGGGCGGTACGCAGTATTTT | CASSRGGTQYF
TRBJ2-5 | TRBV7-8 | - | - | TGTGCCAGCAGCTTTCAAGGGGTACGGGAGACCCAGTACTTC | CASSFQGVRETQYF
TRBJ2-1 | TRBV11-3 | TRBD1 | - | TGTGCCAGCAGCTCGGGACAGGGTTTTTATGATGAGCAGTTCTTC | CASSSGQGFYDEQFF
TRBJ1-2 | TRBV11-3 | TRBD1 | - | TGTGCCAGCAGCCTACCTTTTCCGGGACAGGATTTAGCTAACTATGGCTACACCTTC | CASSLPFPGQDLANYGYTF
TRBJ2-3 | TRBV18 | TRBD2 | - | TGTGCCAGCTCACCCTCAGATAGCGGGAGGGCCGGTACAGATACGCAGTATTTT | CASSPSDSGRAGTDTQYF
TRBJ1-5 | TRBV6-1 | - | few | TGTGCCAGCAGTTTCGGCAATCAGCCCCAGCATTTT | CASSFGNQPQHF
TRBJ1-1 | TRBV19 | - | - | TGTGCCAGTAGTCTTCGGGAGTTCGACACTGAAGCTTTCTTT | CASSLREFDTEAFF
TRBJ2-3 | TRBV4-2 | - | - | TGTGCCAGCAGCCAAGTATACGCGGGACGTAGCACAGATACGCAGTATTTT | CASSQVYAGRSTDTQYF
TRBJ1-5 | TRBV18 | - | - | TGTGCCAGCTCACTGGACAGAACAGGCAATCAGCCCCAGCATTTT | CASSLDRTGNQPQHF
TRBJ2-7 | TRBV19 | TRBD2 | - | TGTGCCAGTAGTATAGACCCTAGCGGGGTCAAGGGCGAGCAGTACTTC | CASSIDPSGVKGEQYF
TRBJ2-1 | TRBV11-2 | - | - | TGTGCCAGCAGCTTAGCAGCGTGGCTCCCATCCTACAATGAGCAGTTCTTC | CASSLAAWLPSYNEQFF
TRBJ1-2 | TRBV7-9 | - | - | TGTGCCAGCAGCTTACTACCAGGGGCGTCAAACTATGGCTACACCTTC | CASSLLPGASNYGYTF
TRBJ2-7 | TRBV5-1 | - | - | TGCGCCAGCAGCCCACCCTCCCAGGGATACGAGCAGTACTTC | CASSPPSQGYEQYF
TRBJ2-2 | TRBV5-6 | - | - | TGTGCCAGCAGCTTGGTAGGGCCAGGCATTCGAATTAGCGCCGGGGAGCTGTTTTTT | CASSLVGPGIRISAGELFF
TRBJ2-3 | TRBV7-9 | - | - | TGTGCCAGCAGCTTAAGTCGTAGCGGACTCACAGATACGCAGTATTTT | CASSLSRSGLTDTQYF
TRBJ2-7 | TRBV30 | - | - | TGTGCCTGGAACCTAAGGACCGTAGGGGACTACGAGCAGTACTTC | CAWNLRTVGDYEQYF